The TCR beta chain described here comes from a study of beta chain features in type 1 diabetes. Whole-study results and caveats: The study found moderately but significantly shorter TCRB CDR3s in all four CD4+ subsets of Type 1 diabetes patients.

This CDR3 comprises 16 residues. Looked up from germline, CDR1 is SEHNR and CDR2 is FQNEAQ (reference sequence). The V and J ends lost 5 bases and 0 bases respectively, with 14 bases between them. With respect to this clone: Its antigen is unidentified.

Investigators reverse transcribed all isolated RNA, so they sequenced expressed TCRB transcripts. Sequencing was performed with immunoSEQ multiplex PCR; in TCRdb, only in-frame clones are kept and a portion is missing. The sample lists more than 250,000 clones; roughly 25% were seen once. Sequenced input: naive CD4+ T cells from blood. This receptor was identified in a woman under 40 with type 1 diabetes. The V gene is TRBV7-9, the J gene TRBJ1-5; D unclear. CDR3 sequence (DNA): TGTGCCAGCAGCGTCTACCGGGGTCATAGCAATCAGCCCCAGCATTTT. Protein: CASSVYRGHSNQPQHF.